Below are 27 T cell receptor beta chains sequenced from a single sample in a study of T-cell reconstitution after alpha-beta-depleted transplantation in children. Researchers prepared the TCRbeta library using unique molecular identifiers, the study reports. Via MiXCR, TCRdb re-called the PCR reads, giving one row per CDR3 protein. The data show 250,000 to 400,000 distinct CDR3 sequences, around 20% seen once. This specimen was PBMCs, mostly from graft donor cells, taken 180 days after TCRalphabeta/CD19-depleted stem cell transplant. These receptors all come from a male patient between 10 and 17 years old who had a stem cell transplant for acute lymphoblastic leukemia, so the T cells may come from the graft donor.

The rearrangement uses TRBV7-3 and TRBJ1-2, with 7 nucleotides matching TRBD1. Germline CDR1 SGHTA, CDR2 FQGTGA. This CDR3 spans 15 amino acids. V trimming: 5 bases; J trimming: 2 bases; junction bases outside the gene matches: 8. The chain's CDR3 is CASSPTLTGNYGYTF. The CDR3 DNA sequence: TGTGCCAGCAGCCCAACGTTGACAGGGAACTATGGCTACACCTTC.

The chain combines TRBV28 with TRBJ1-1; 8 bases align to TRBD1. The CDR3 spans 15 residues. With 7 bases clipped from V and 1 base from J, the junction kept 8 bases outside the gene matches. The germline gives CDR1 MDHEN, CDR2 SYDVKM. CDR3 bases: TGTGCCAGCATCCCTTTGGGGACAGGGAACACTGAAGCTTTCTTT. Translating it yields CASIPLGTGNTEAFF.

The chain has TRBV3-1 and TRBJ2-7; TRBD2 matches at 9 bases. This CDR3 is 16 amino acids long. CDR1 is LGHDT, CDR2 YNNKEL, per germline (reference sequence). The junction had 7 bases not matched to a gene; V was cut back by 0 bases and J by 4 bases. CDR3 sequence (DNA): TGTGCCAGCAGCCAAGAGCCAGCGGGAGGTTTTTACGAGCAGTACTTC. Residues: CASSQEPAGGFYEQYF.

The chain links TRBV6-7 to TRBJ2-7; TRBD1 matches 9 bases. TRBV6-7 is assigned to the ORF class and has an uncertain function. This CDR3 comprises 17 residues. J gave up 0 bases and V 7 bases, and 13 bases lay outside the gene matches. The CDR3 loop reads CASIRGNRGHLSYEQYF. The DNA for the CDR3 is TGTGCCAGCATTAGAGGGAACAGGGGGCATCTCTCCTACGAGCAGTACTTC.

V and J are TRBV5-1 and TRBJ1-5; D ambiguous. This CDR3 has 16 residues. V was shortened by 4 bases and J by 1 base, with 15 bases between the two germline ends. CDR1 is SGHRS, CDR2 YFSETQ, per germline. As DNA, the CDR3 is TGCGCCAGCAGCCCGCTTGGACCTGGGAGCAATCAGCCCCAGCATTTT. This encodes CASSPLGPGSNQPQHF.

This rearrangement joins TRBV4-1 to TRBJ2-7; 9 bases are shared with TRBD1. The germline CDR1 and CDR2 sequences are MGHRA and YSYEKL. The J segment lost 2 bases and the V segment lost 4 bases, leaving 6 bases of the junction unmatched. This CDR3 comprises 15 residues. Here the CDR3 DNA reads TGCGCCAGCAGCCTTGGGACAGGGCATCCCTACGAGCAGTACTTC. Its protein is CASSLGTGHPYEQYF.

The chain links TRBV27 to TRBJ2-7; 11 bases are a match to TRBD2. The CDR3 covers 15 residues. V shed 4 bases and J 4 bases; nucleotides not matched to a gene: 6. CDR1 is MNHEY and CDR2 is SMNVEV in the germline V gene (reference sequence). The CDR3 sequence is CASSSKLAGVYEQYF. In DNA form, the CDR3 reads TGTGCCAGCAGTTCCAAACTAGCGGGAGTTTACGAGCAGTACTTC.

The CDR3 reads CASSPGGIYNEQFF. The CDR3 DNA follows: TGTGCCAGCAGCCCCGGGGGGATCTACAATGAGCAGTTCTTC. The chain recombines TRBV7-9 with TRBJ2-1; 7 bases agree with TRBD2. After removal of 5 bases from V and 3 bases from J, the junction contained 4 bases not matched to a gene. This CDR3 spans 14 amino acids. Germline loops: CDR1 SEHNR, CDR2 FQNEAQ (reference sequence).

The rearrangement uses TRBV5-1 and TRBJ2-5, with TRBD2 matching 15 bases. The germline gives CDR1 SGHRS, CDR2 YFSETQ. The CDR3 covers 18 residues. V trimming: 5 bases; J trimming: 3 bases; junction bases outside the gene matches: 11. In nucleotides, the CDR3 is TGCGCCAGCAGTCCGGGACTAGCGGGAGGTGTGGGTAAAGAGACCCAGTACTTC. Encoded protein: CASSPGLAGGVGKETQYF. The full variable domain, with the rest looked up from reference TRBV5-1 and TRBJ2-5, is KAGVTQTPRYLIKTRGQQVTLSCSPISGHRSVSWYQQTPGQGLQFLFEYFSETQRNKGNFPGRFSGRQFSNSRSEMNVSTLELGDSALYLCASSPGLAGGVGKETQYFGPGTRLLVL.

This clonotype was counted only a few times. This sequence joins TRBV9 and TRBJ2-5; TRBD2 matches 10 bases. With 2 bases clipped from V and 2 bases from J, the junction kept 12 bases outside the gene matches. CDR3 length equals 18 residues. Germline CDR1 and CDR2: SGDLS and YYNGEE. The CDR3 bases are TGTGCCAGCAGCGTCGCCCCCCAGCGGGAGGGTGGGCAAGAGACCCAGTACTTC. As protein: CASSVAPQREGGQETQYF.

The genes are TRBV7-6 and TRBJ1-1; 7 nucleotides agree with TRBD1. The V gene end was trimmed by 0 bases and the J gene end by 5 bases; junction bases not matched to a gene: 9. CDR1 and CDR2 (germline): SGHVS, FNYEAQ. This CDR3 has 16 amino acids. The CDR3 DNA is TGTGCCAGCAGCTTAGCGCGGGACAGCCTAAGGACTGAAGCTTTCTTT. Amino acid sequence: CASSLARDSLRTEAFF.

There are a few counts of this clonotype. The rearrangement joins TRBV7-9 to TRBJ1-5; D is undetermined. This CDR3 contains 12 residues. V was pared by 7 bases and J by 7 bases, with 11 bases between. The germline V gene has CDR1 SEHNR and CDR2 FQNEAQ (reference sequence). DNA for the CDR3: TGTGCCAGCACCTCAGGCCACCAGCCCCAGCATTTT. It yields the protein CASTSGHQPQHF.

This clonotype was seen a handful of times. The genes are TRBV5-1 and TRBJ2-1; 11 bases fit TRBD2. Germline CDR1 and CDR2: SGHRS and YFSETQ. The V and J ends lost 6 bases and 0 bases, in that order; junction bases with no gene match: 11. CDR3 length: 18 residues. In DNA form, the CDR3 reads TGCGCCAGCACCCTAGCGGGGGGCATTTCCTACTCCTACAATGAGCAGTTCTTC. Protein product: CASTLAGGISYSYNEQFF.

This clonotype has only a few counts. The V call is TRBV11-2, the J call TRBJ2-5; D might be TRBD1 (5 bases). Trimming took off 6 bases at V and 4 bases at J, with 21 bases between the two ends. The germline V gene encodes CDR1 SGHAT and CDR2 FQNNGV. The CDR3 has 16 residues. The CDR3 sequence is CASRSIQGRVSETQYF. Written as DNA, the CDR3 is TGTGCCAGCAGGTCTATTCAGGGAAGAGTTTCAGAGACCCAGTACTTC. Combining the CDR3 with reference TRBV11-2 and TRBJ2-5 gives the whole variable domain EAGVAQSPRYKIIEKRQSVAFWCNPISGHATLYWYQQILGQGPKLLIQFQNNGVVDDSQLPKDRFSAERLKGVDSTLKIQPAKLEDSAVYLCASRSIQGRVSETQYFGPGTRLLVL.

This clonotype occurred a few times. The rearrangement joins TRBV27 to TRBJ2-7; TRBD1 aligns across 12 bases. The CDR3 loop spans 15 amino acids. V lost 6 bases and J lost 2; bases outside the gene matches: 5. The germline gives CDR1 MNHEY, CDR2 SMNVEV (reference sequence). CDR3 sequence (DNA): TGTGCCAGCAGCCGGGGACAGGGGGCCGCCTACGAGCAGTACTTC. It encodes CASSRGQGAAYEQYF.

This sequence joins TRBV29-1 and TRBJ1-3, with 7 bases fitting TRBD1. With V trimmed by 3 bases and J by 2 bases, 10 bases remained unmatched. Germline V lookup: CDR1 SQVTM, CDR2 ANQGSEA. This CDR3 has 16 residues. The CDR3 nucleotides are TGCAGCGTTGATGTGGACAGGACCGCTGCTGGAAACACCATATATTTT. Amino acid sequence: CSVDVDRTAAGNTIYF.

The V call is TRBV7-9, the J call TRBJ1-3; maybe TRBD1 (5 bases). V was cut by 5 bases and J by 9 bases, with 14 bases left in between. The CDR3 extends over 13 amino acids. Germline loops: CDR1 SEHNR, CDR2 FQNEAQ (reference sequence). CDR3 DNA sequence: TGTGCCAGCAGCCAGGGCGACATCATCACCATATATTTT. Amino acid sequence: CASSQGDIITIYF.

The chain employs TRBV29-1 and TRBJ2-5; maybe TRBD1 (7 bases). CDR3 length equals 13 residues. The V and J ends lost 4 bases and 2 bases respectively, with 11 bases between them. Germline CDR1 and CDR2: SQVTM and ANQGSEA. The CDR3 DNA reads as TGCAGCGTTGCAGGGGGGCCTCAAGAGACCCAGTACTTC. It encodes CSVAGGPQETQYF. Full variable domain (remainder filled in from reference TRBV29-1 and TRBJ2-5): SAVISQKPSRDICQRGTSLTIQCQVDSQVTMMFWYRQQPGQSLTLIATANQGSEATYESGFVIDKFPISRPNLTFSTLTVSNMSPEDSSIYLCSVAGGPQETQYFGPGTRLLVL.

The CDR3 sequence is CASTIMTDGYTF. CDR3 coding DNA: TGTGCCAGCACCATTATGACAGATGGCTACACCTTC. The chain carries TRBV2 and TRBJ1-2; D possibly corresponds to TRBD1 (5 bases). With 7 bases removed from V and 6 bases from J, the gap between germline ends came to 12 bases. The CDR3 has 12 residues. Germline values: CDR1 SNHLY, CDR2 FYNNEI.

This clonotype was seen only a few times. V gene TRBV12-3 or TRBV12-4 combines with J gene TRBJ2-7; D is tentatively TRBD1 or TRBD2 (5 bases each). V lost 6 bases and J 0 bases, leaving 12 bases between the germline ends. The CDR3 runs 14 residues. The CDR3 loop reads CASRLQRGSYEQYF. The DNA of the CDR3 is TGTGCCAGCAGGCTTCAGAGGGGCTCCTACGAGCAGTACTTC.

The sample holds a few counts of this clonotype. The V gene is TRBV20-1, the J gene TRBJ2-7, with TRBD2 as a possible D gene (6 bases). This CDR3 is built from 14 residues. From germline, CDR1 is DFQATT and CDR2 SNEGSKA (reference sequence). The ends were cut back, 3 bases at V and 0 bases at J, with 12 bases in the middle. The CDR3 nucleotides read TGCAGTGCTAGGGAGGGACTTAGCTCCTACGAGCAGTACTTC. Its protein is CSAREGLSSYEQYF.

CDR3 sequence reads: CASSPYYSTDTQYF. The CDR3 DNA is TGTGCCAGCAGCCCGTATTATAGCACAGATACGCAGTATTTT. V and J are TRBV7-2 and TRBJ2-3; D is unclear. The germline gives CDR1 SGHTA, CDR2 FQGNSA. V was pared by 5 bases and J by 0 bases, with 9 bases between. CDR3 size: 14 residues.

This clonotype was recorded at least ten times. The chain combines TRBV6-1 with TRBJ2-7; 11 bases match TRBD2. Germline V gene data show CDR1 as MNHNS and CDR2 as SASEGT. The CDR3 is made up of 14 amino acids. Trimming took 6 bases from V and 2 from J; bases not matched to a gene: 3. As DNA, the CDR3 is TGTGCCAGCAGCAGACTAGCGGGGACCTACGAGCAGTACTTC. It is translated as CASSRLAGTYEQYF.

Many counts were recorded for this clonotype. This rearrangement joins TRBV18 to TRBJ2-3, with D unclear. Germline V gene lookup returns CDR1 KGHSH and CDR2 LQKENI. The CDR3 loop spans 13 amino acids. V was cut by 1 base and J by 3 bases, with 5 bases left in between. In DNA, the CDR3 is TGTGCCAGCTCACCACTGGCAACAGATACGCAGTATTTT. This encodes CASSPLATDTQYF.

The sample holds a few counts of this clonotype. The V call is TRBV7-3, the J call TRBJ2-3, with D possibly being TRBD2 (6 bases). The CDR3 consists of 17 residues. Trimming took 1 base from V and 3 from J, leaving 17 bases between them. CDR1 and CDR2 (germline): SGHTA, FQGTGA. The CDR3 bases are TGTGCCAGCAGCTTAAGACTAGGAGTAAGGTCAACAGATACGCAGTATTTT. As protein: CASSLRLGVRSTDTQYF. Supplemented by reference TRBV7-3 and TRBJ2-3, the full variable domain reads GAGVSQTPSNKVTEKGKYVELRCDPISGHTALYWYRQSLGQGPEFLIYFQGTGAADDSGLPNDRFFAVRPEGSVSTLKIQRTERGDSAVYLCASSLRLGVRSTDTQYFGPGTRLTVL.

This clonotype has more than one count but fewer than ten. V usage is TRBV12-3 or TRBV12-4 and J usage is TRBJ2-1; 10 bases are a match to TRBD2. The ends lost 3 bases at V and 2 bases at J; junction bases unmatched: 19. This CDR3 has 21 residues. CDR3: CASSFRPRLAGPPDTYNEQFF. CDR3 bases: TGTGCCAGCAGTTTTAGACCTCGACTAGCGGGTCCCCCTGACACCTACAATGAGCAGTTCTTC.

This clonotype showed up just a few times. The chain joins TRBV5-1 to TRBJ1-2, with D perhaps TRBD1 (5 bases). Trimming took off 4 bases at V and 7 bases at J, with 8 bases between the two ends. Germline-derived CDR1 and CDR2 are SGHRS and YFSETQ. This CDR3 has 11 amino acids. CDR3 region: CASSIGAGYTF. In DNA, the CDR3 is TGCGCCAGCAGCATAGGGGCTGGCTACACCTTC.